One and the same sample provided the 26 T cell receptor beta chains below, sequenced in a study of blood T cells in healthy people across ages. PCR was performed a second time for roughly 7 to 11 cycles using a sample-barcoded 5' primer and a J-beta primer mix. One entry per CDR3 protein, called by TCRdb with MiXCR from the 5' RACE reads. Here the sample spans about a million distinct CDR3 sequences, 51% being singletons. The sample consisted of blood. These receptors all come from a woman in her sixties or seventies in good health.

The chain links TRBV28 to TRBJ1-2; D uncertain. This CDR3 is 13 amino acids long. Germline CDR1 MDHEN, CDR2 SYDVKM. Trimming stripped 8 bases from V and 5 bases from J, with 15 bases between. CDR3 nucleotide sequence: TGTGCCAGCGAGTTCGGCAGAAATTATGGCTACACCTTC. Translated, it gives CASEFGRNYGYTF.

This clonotype has a handful of counts. The rearrangement joins TRBV5-1 to TRBJ2-1; weak D call: TRBD1 (5 bases). The CDR3 is 15 amino acids. Trimming took off 0 bases at V and 2 bases at J, with 9 bases between the two ends. CDR1 is SGHRS and CDR2 is YFSETQ in the germline V gene. DNA of the CDR3: TGCGCCAGCAGCTTGGACATGGGGCCCTACAATGAGCAGTTCTTC. Translated: CASSLDMGPYNEQFF. Together with reference TRBV5-1 and TRBJ2-1, the CDR3 gives the full variable domain: KAGVTQTPRYLIKTRGQQVTLSCSPISGHRSVSWYQQTPGQGLQFLFEYFSETQRNKGNFPGRFSGRQFSNSRSEMNVSTLELGDSALYLCASSLDMGPYNEQFFGPGTRLTVL.

V and J are TRBV7-2 and TRBJ2-1, with D possibly TRBD1 on 5 matching bases. Germline V gives CDR1 SGHTA, CDR2 FQGNSA. V dropped 4 bases and J dropped 0 bases, with 13 bases sitting between them. The CDR3 has 16 residues. The CDR3 loop is CASSSAGFSSYNEQFF. CDR3 nucleotide sequence: TGTGCCAGCAGCTCCGCAGGGTTCAGCTCCTACAATGAGCAGTTCTTC.

The V and J genes are TRBV6-6 and TRBJ2-1; D unclear. In germline, CDR1 is MNHNY, CDR2 SVGAGI (reference sequence). Trimming pared 2 bases from V and 10 bases from J, leaving 9 bases between. This CDR3 is 12 amino acids long. CDR3 bases: TGTGCCAGCAGTTACGAGGCTGGAGAGCAGTTCTTC. It is translated as CASSYEAGEQFF.

The chain recombines TRBV5-1 with TRBJ2-5; D may be TRBD2 (6 bases). This CDR3 is 13 amino acids long. V lost 1 base to trimming and J lost 7 bases, with 11 bases between them. In germline, CDR1 is SGHRS, CDR2 YFSETQ. CDR3 in DNA: TGCGCCAGCAGCTTGTGGGAGGAAGGGACCCAGTACTTC. It yields the protein CASSLWEEGTQYF.

The chain has TRBV2 and TRBJ2-7, with D perhaps TRBD2 (6 bases). There are 15 residues in the CDR3. Germline V gene lookup returns CDR1 SNHLY and CDR2 FYNNEI. The V end was cut by 4 bases, the J end by 3 bases, with 16 bases between. DNA for the CDR3: TGTGCCAGCAGTGTTTTCGGGAGCGAGGGCTACGAGCAGTACTTC. It codes for CASSVFGSEGYEQYF.

This chain uses TRBV27 with TRBJ2-1; no firm D call. There are 15 residues in the CDR3. V dropped 1 base and J dropped 4 bases, with 11 bases sitting between them. CDR1 is MNHEY and CDR2 is SMNVEV in the germline V gene (reference sequence). The CDR3 DNA follows: TGTGCCAGCAGTTTATGGCGGTCAGAGTACAATGAGCAGTTCTTC. Translated, it gives CASSLWRSEYNEQFF.

This clonotype has only a few counts. This rearrangement joins TRBV20-1 to TRBJ1-1; 8 nucleotides line up with TRBD1. CDR3 length equals 12 residues. V shed 6 bases and J 7 bases; nucleotides not matched to a gene: 7. Germline loops: CDR1 DFQATT, CDR2 SNEGSKA (reference sequence). The CDR3 loop reads CSARQGTSEAFF. CDR3 sequence (DNA): TGCAGTGCCAGACAGGGGACGAGTGAAGCTTTCTTT.

The chain is built from TRBV12-5 and TRBJ2-3; 11 bases match TRBD2. Germline assignment: CDR1 LGHNT and CDR2 FRNRAP. This CDR3 is built from 16 residues. The V and J ends lost 6 bases and 4 bases, in that order; junction bases with no gene match: 9. Here the CDR3 reads CASGRPGLADADTQYF. The CDR3 coding sequence is TGTGCTAGTGGCCGCCCGGGACTAGCGGACGCAGATACGCAGTATTTT.

The CDR3 DNA follows: TGTGCCAGCAGTACCTACAGGGATAGCAATCAGCCCCAGCATTTT. This translates into CASSTYRDSNQPQHF. The genes are TRBV2 and TRBJ1-5; TRBD1 might be the D (6 bases). CDR1 and CDR2 from the germline V gene are SNHLY and FYNNEI. The CDR3 is made up of 15 amino acids. The ends were cut back, 5 bases at V and 0 bases at J, with 11 bases in the middle.

The chain combines TRBV12-3 or TRBV12-4 with TRBJ2-7, with 7 bases matching TRBD2. With V trimmed by 6 bases and J by 4 bases, 6 bases remained unmatched. This CDR3 spans 13 amino acids. The CDR3: CASRWGGGYEQYF. The CDR3 nucleotides are TGTGCCAGCAGGTGGGGGGGAGGGTACGAGCAGTACTTC.

V is TRBV27 and J is TRBJ2-7; possible D gene TRBD1, 6 bases. The CDR3 consists of 14 residues. The germline V and J ends were trimmed by 5 bases and 5 bases, with 16 bases remaining between them. Germline V gene lookup returns CDR1 MNHEY and CDR2 SMNVEV (reference sequence). Here the CDR3 DNA reads TGTGCCAGCAGTCGCGCCGGGACAAGCCACGAGCAGTACTTC. Translated, it gives CASSRAGTSHEQYF.

This clonotype was counted between two and nine times. The chain carries TRBV7-2 and TRBJ2-7, with D perhaps TRBD2 (6 bases). Germline V lookup: CDR1 SGHTA, CDR2 FQGNSA. The CDR3 contains 14 residues. Trimming removed 5 bases from V and 1 base from J, with 12 bases in between. The CDR3 DNA is TGTGCCAGCAGCCGGGGGTCCGGGTCCTACGAGCAGTACTTC. As protein: CASSRGSGSYEQYF.

V gene TRBV28 combines with J gene TRBJ2-2; D possibly corresponds to TRBD2 (6 bases). Germline CDR1 reads MDHEN; CDR2 reads SYDVKM. Trimming took off 3 bases at V and 4 bases at J, with 9 bases between the two ends. This CDR3 region has 14 residues. The CDR3 sequence: CASSLLGSTGELFF. In DNA form, the CDR3 reads TGTGCCAGCAGTTTGCTCGGGAGCACCGGGGAGCTGTTTTTT.

This chain connects TRBV20-1 to TRBJ2-4, with 8 bases aligning to TRBD1. V trimming: 6 bases; J trimming: 7 bases; junction bases outside the gene matches: 5. Germline lookup yields CDR1 DFQATT and CDR2 SNEGSKA (reference sequence). CDR3 length equals 12 residues. DNA of the CDR3: TGCAGTGCACACCAGGGGGCGAACATTCAGTACTTC. Residues: CSAHQGANIQYF.

The chain uses TRBV5-1 and TRBJ2-1; no clear D. This CDR3 comprises 13 residues. V dropped 3 bases and J dropped 2 bases, with 6 bases sitting between them. Germline V gene sequence: CDR1 SGHRS, CDR2 YFSETQ. This chain's CDR3 is CASSSQAYNEQFF. In nucleotides, the CDR3 is TGCGCCAGCAGCTCCCAGGCCTACAATGAGCAGTTCTTC.

The rearrangement joins TRBV30 to TRBJ2-5, with TRBD1 matching over 7 bases. CDR1 is GTSNPN, CDR2 SVGIG, per germline (reference sequence). The ends lost 8 bases at V and 4 bases at J; junction bases unmatched: 4. CDR3 length: 11 residues. CDR3 sequence: CAGTGVETQYF. The CDR3 nucleotides read TGTGCCGGCACAGGGGTAGAGACCCAGTACTTC.

The genes are TRBV5-1 and TRBJ2-3; D might be TRBD2 (6 bases). The CDR3 is made up of 16 amino acids. V dropped 0 bases and J dropped 1 base, with 12 bases sitting between them. Germline CDR1 SGHRS, CDR2 YFSETQ. The CDR3 DNA sequence: TGCGCCAGCAGCTTGGAGTGGGGAGGAGGCACAGATACGCAGTATTTT. Its translation: CASSLEWGGGTDTQYF.

Only a few counts were recorded for this clonotype. The CDR3, as DNA: TGTGCCAGCAGTGAAAACGGACTAGCGTGGGAGCAGTACTTC. Encoded protein: CASSENGLAWEQYF. The chain combines TRBV6-1 with TRBJ2-7, with TRBD2 identical over 9 bases. This CDR3 spans 14 amino acids. Germline V gene data show CDR1 as MNHNS and CDR2 as SASEGT. The V segment lost 2 bases and the J segment 7 bases; nucleotides outside the gene matches: 6.

This chain links TRBV6-6 with TRBJ1-2; D is uncertain. Germline assignment: CDR1 MNHNY and CDR2 SVGAGI (reference sequence). The length of the CDR3 is 14 residues. Trimming took off 8 bases at V and 0 bases at J, with 13 bases between the two ends. CDR3 loop: CASDSPKANYGYTF. The CDR3 coding sequence is TGTGCCAGCGATTCGCCTAAAGCTAACTATGGCTACACCTTC.

J is TRBJ2-1 and V is TRBV30; 8 bases match TRBD2. Germline V gene data show CDR1 as GTSNPN and CDR2 as SVGIG (reference sequence). Losses at the gene ends were 5 bases for V and 4 bases for J; bases not matched to a gene: 4. The CDR3 loop spans 13 amino acids. The CDR3 protein is CAWSPSGYNEQFF. The CDR3 DNA reads TGTGCCTGGTCCCCTAGCGGGTACAATGAGCAGTTCTTC.

This chain links TRBV12-5 with TRBJ2-7, with D possibly being TRBD2 (5 bases). Germline V gene data show CDR1 as LGHNT and CDR2 as FRNRAP. This CDR3 comprises 11 residues. V was pared by 3 bases and J by 7 bases, with 7 bases between. The CDR3 sequence is CASGFRGEQYF. CDR3 in DNA: TGTGCTAGTGGTTTTCGGGGTGAGCAGTACTTC.

As to this clonotype: The junction differs from germline at one of its ends, possibly a read error. The chain joins TRBV7-2 to TRBJ2-6; D possibly uses TRBD1 or TRBD2 (5 bases each). The length of the CDR3 is 15 residues. Germline-derived CDR1 and CDR2 are SGHTA and FQGNSA. The chain's CDR3 is CASSQTGLGVNVLTF. CDR3 nucleotides: TGTGCCAGCAGCCAAACAGGTCTGGGGGTCAACGTCCTGACTTTC.

J is TRBJ2-5 and V is TRBV10-2; 12 bases agree with TRBD2. This CDR3 spans 19 amino acids. Trimming removed 3 bases from V and 6 bases from J; junction bases left unmatched: 17. The germline gives CDR1 WSHSY, CDR2 SAAADI. The CDR3 sequence: CASSDPPRGLAGGPQTQYF. DNA of the CDR3: TGCGCCAGCAGTGACCCGCCAAGAGGGCTAGCGGGAGGGCCACAGACCCAGTACTTC.

The chain carries TRBV6-6 and TRBJ2-7, with a tentative D call TRBD2 (6 bases). This CDR3 has 16 residues. The germline CDR1 and CDR2 sequences are MNHNY and SVGAGI (reference sequence). The V end was cut by 5 bases, the J end by 0 bases, with 17 bases between. Written as DNA, the CDR3 is TGTGCCAGCAGTCATACCTGGGAGGACGGCTCCTACGAGCAGTACTTC. This gives the protein CASSHTWEDGSYEQYF.

V usage is TRBV20-1 and J usage is TRBJ1-5; D is ambiguous. The CDR3 covers 14 residues. In germline, CDR1 is DFQATT, CDR2 SNEGSKA (reference sequence). Deletions cut 5 bases from V and 2 bases from J, with 13 bases between. The chain's CDR3 is CSAAKAGGNQPQHF. The CDR3 DNA reads TGCAGTGCTGCAAAGGCAGGCGGCAATCAGCCCCAGCATTTT.